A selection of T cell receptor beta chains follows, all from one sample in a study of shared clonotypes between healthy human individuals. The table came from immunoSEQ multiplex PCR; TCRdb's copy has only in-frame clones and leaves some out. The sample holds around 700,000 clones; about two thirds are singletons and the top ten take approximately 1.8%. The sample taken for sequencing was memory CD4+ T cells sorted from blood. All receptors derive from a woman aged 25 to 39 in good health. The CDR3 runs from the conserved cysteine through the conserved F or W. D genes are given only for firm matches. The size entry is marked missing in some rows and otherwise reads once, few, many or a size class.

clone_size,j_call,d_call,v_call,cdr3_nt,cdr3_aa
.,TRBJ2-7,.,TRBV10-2,TGCGCCAGCAGCCCCGGACGTTTCGAGCAGTACTTC,CASSPGRFEQYF
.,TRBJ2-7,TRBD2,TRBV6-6,TGTGCCAGCAGCCCTACGACTAGCGGCAGTACCTACGAGCAGTACTTC,CASSPTTSGSTYEQYF
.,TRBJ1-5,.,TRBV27,TGTGCCAGCAGTCCCGGGACCGGCCATCAGCCCCAGCATTTT,CASSPGTGHQPQHF
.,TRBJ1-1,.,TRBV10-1,TGCGCCAGCAGTGAGTCTACGACAGGTTTGAACACTGAAGCTTTCTTT,CASSESTTGLNTEAFF
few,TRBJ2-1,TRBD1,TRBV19,TGTGCCAGTACCAACCACGGGACAGGGGACGGGGATGAGCAGTTCTTC,CASTNHGTGDGDEQFF
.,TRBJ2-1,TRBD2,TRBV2,TGTGCCAGCAGCCGTGGCGGAGCGGGAGGCCCCAATGGAGAGCAGTTCTTC,CASSRGGAGGPNGEQFF
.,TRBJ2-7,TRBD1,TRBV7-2,TGTGCCAGCAGCCGGGACAGGGGGGGTGCGTACGAGCAGTACTTC,CASSRDRGGAYEQYF
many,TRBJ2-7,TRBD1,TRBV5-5,TGTGCCAGCAGCTTTCAGGACAGGAGCTACGAGCAGTACTTC,CASSFQDRSYEQYF
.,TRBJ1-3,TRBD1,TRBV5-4,TGTGCCAGCAGCTTACAGGGGATCGCTGGAAACACCATATATTTT,CASSLQGIAGNTIYF
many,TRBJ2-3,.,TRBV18,TGTGCCAGCTCACCCGGGACTGGGGTCGTTACAGATACGCAGTATTTT,CASSPGTGVVTDTQYF
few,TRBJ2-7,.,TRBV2,TGTGCCAGCAGTGAAGCTACTAAGGGGCAGTACTTC,CASSEATKGQYF
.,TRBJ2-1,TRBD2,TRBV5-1,TGCGCCAGCAGCTCTCCTGGACTAGCGGGATGGGGAGAGCAGTTCTTC,CASSSPGLAGWGEQFF
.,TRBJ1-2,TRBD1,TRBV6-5,TGTGCCAGCACCCCGGGACAGGGAGGCTATGGCTACACCTTC,CASTPGQGGYGYTF
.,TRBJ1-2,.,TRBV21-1,TGTGCCAGCAGCAAAGCCAGGGTACGGGACTATGGCTACACCTTC,CASSKARVRDYGYTF
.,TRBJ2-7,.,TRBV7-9,TGTGCCAGCAGCTTAGTACCGCTGTTCAGCGAGCAGTACTTC,CASSLVPLFSEQYF
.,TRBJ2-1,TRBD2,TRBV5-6,TGTGCCAGCAGCAGACTAGCGGGTTACAATGAGCAGTTCTTC,CASSRLAGYNEQFF
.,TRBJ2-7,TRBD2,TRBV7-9,TGTGCCAGCAGCCCCCAGACTAGCGGGAGCCTTAGAACCTCCTCCGAGCAGTACTTC,CASSPQTSGSLRTSSEQYF